This TCR beta chain was found in a study of blood T cell repertoires in COVID-19. About the study: Italy, Spain and the United States were the sources of the convalescent and acute COVID-19 samples. PBMCs, B-cell-depleted T cells, or T cells provided the cDNA or gDNA that made up the material.

Two negative PCRs, clearance, or symptom resolution characterized the recovered Cohort 3 donors. Germline trimming cut 3 bases from V and 10 bases from J; bases unmatched to any gene: 7. The CDR3 runs 14 residues. Germline loops: CDR1 SGDLS, CDR2 YYNGEE. Per the authors' pipeline: Estimated nucleated cell counts came from reference gene primer amplification. The data were produced by immunoSEQ multiplex PCR, yet TCRdb's version contains in-frame clones alone and is incomplete. That table furnishes V, J and clone size, whereas the DNA furnished D and trimming. The sample comprises more than 400,000 clones, about 90% of which are singletons, and 0.6% rests with the top ten.

The chain combines TRBV9 with TRBJ1-6; TRBD1 matches 7 bases. This TCR was sampled from a man younger than 30 who had recovered from COVID-19. Sequencing was performed on PBMCs or T cells enriched from blood (not recorded which). CDR3 sequence: CASSGTGEWSPLHF. The CDR3 DNA reads as TGTGCCAGCAGCGGCACAGGGGAATGGTCACCCCTCCACTTT.